This T cell receptor (beta chain) emerged from a study of blood T cells in healthy people across ages. The germline V gene encodes CDR1 LGHNA and CDR2 YSLEER. The CDR3 is 14 residues long. Between the trimmed V and J ends, which lost 2 bases and 5 bases, there was a span of 12 bases. Primed by a sample-barcoded 5' primer and a J-beta primer mix, a second PCR proceeded for 7 to 11 cycles. TCRdb re-called the 5' RACE reads with MiXCR, one entry per CDR3 protein. The data hold roughly 680,000 distinct CDR3 sequences, with under 65% observed a single time. The specimen sequenced was blood. The clonotype was recovered from a woman of 80 years or more in good health. The chain is built from TRBV4-3 and TRBJ2-5; no definite D call. The DNA for the CDR3 is TGCGCCAGCAGCCAAACTTTAGGTTTGGAGACCCAGTACTTC. Translated: CASSQTLGLETQYF.